This entry lists 20 T cell receptor beta chains sequenced from one sample in a study of control samples from healthy donors and cancer patients. Using immunoSEQ multiplex PCR, the repertoire was profiled, and TCRdb retains in-frame clones only, with some absent. The data show 65,000 to 95,000 clones, about 89% seen once. The sequenced material came from blood. Receptors originate from a man over 45 in good health.

The rearrangement uses TRBV4-2 and TRBJ2-1; a weak D match, TRBD2 (5 bases). From germline, CDR1 is LGHNA and CDR2 YNFKEQ. Trimming shortened V by 4 bases and J by 10 bases, and 20 bases separated the two germline ends. There are 15 residues in the CDR3. This CDR3 reads CASSPLVGDSEEQFF. The CDR3 DNA is TGTGCCAGCAGCCCATTGGTGGGAGACTCAGAAGAGCAGTTCTTC.

V is TRBV4-3 and J is TRBJ1-3; D is unclear. Trimming took off 1 base at V and 2 bases at J, with 6 bases between the two ends. The CDR3 extends over 14 amino acids. CDR1 is LGHNA and CDR2 is YSLEER in the germline V gene. The CDR3 spells CASSQGGTGNTIYF. The CDR3 DNA reads as TGCGCCAGCAGCCAAGGGGGTACTGGAAACACCATATATTTT.

This chain joins TRBV28 and TRBJ2-1, with D possibly being TRBD2 (6 bases). Germline V gene sequence: CDR1 MDHEN, CDR2 SYDVKM. The CDR3 has 13 residues. Trimming took off 11 bases at V and 4 bases at J, with 15 bases between the two ends. For the CDR3, the DNA is TGTGCCGCCTCCGGGACTCCGTACAATGAGCAGTTCTTC. Residues: CAASGTPYNEQFF. The full variable domain, in which reference TRBV28 and TRBJ2-1 provide the parts outside the CDR3, is DVKVTQSSRYLVKRTGEKVFLECVQDMDHENMFWYRQDPGLGLRLIYFSYDVKMKEKGDIPEGYSVSREKKERFSLILESASTNQTSMYLCAASGTPYNEQFFGPGTRLTVL.

Comment on this clone: One end of the junction is discordant with germline, which a read error may explain. The V call is TRBV5-1, the J call TRBJ2-2; TRBD2 aligns across 8 bases. CDR3 length: 16 amino acids. Germline V gene sequence: CDR1 SGHRS, CDR2 YFSETQ. The CDR3 region is CARSLNGGADTGELFF. In DNA, the CDR3 is TGCGCCCGCAGCTTGAACGGGGGGGCCGACACCGGGGAGCTGTTTTTT.

V usage is TRBV27 and J usage is TRBJ2-1; TRBD2 aligns across 12 bases. V lost 8 bases and J lost 8; bases outside the gene matches: 7. Germline V gene data show CDR1 as MNHEY and CDR2 as SMNVEV (reference sequence). CDR3 length equals 14 residues. CDR3: CASLGLAGSDEQFF. The CDR3 DNA is TGTGCCAGCTTAGGACTAGCGGGATCGGATGAGCAGTTCTTC.

V is TRBV19 and J is TRBJ1-2, with TRBD1 matching over 8 bases. Trimming removed 7 bases from V and 0 bases from J; junction bases left unmatched: 16. CDR1 and CDR2 from the germline V gene are LNHDA and SQIVND (reference sequence). CDR3 size: 18 residues. DNA of the CDR3: TGTGCCAGTAACGATAAGGGAAGGACAGGGCGACCTAACTATGGCTACACCTTC. This encodes CASNDKGRTGRPNYGYTF.

The chain combines TRBV4-1 with TRBJ1-4; 7 nucleotides match TRBD1. The CDR3 has 16 residues. The germline V gene has CDR1 MGHRA and CDR2 YSYEKL. Trimming cost V 1 base and J 10 bases; bases outside gene matches: 12. CDR3 DNA: TGCGCCAGCAGCCAAGTCTTCAGGACAGGTCACGGAAAACTGTTTTTT. Protein: CASSQVFRTGHGKLFF.

This rearrangement joins TRBV4-1 to TRBJ2-7; D uncertain. Trimming took 0 bases from V and 3 from J, leaving 9 bases between them. This CDR3 contains 14 residues. Germline loops: CDR1 MGHRA, CDR2 YSYEKL. CDR3 region: CASSQDIGFYEQYF. CDR3 nucleotide sequence: TGCGCCAGCAGCCAAGATATAGGGTTCTACGAGCAGTACTTC.

The chain has TRBV11-1 and TRBJ2-7, with D perhaps TRBD1 (6 bases). The ends were cut back, 1 base at V and 2 bases at J, with 15 bases in the middle. Germline V gene data show CDR1 as SGHAT and CDR2 as FQDESV (reference sequence). The CDR3 runs to 16 residues. DNA of the CDR3: TGTGCCAGCAGCTTAGAACTCCAGGGGCCTCCCTACGAGCAGTACTTC. Its protein product is CASSLELQGPPYEQYF.

The chain carries TRBV9 and TRBJ1-5; 9 positions agree with TRBD1. V shed 0 bases, J shed 2 bases, and the junction held 6 bases outside the gene matches. The CDR3 extends over 17 amino acids. CDR1 SGDLS and CDR2 YYNGEE come from the germline V gene. CDR3 sequence (DNA): TGTGCCAGCAGCGTAGGGACAGGGGAGATTGGCAATCAGCCCCAGCATTTT. It specifies CASSVGTGEIGNQPQHF.

The chain links TRBV11-2 to TRBJ2-7, with D possibly TRBD2 on 6 matching bases. The CDR3 is made up of 12 amino acids. Germline V gene lookup returns CDR1 SGHAT and CDR2 FQNNGV. Trimming cost V 1 base and J 7 bases, with 8 bases left between them. Here the CDR3 DNA reads TGTGCCAGCAGCTTAGTCGCGGGGGAGCAGTACTTC. Translated, it gives CASSLVAGEQYF.

The chain links TRBV4-2 to TRBJ1-5; D gene ambiguous. Looked up from germline, CDR1 is LGHNA and CDR2 is YNFKEQ. The V end lost 0 bases, the J end lost 7 bases, and 7 bases lay between the germline ends. CDR3 size: 13 residues. The DNA for the CDR3 is TGTGCCAGCAGCCAAGATTTGAGCCAGCCCCAGCATTTT. It translates to CASSQDLSQPQHF.

The V call is TRBV11-2, the J call TRBJ2-7; D gene uncertain. V dropped 3 bases and J dropped 2 bases, with 11 bases sitting between them. The CDR3 sequence is 14 residues long. Germline-derived CDR1 and CDR2 are SGHAT and FQNNGV. The CDR3 bases are TGTGCCAGCAGCTTGACTCCCAGCACCTACGAGCAGTACTTC. Encoded protein: CASSLTPSTYEQYF.

Points on this clone: This sample includes further DNA sequences coding for the same CDR3. The V gene is TRBV24-1, the J gene TRBJ2-2; no clear D gene. This CDR3 is built from 15 residues. From germline, CDR1 is KGHDR and CDR2 SFDVKD. V gave up 2 bases and J gave up 0 bases, with 6 bases separating them. As DNA, the CDR3 is TGTGCCACCAGTGATTCGGTAACGAACACCGGGGAGCTGTTTTTT. Protein sequence: CATSDSVTNTGELFF.

The V and J genes are TRBV6-5 and TRBJ1-4, with unresolved D. Trimming removed 6 bases from V and 4 bases from J, with 12 bases in between. There are 14 residues in the CDR3. Germline V gives CDR1 MNHEY, CDR2 SVGAGI. CDR3 sequence reads: CASRRDTNNEKLFF. The CDR3 nucleotides read TGTGCCAGCAGGCGCGACACCAATAATGAAAAACTGTTTTTT.

In nucleotides, the CDR3 is TGTGCCAGCAGCTTGAGCTGGACAGAATTAAACTATGGCTACACCTTC. Its translation: CASSLSWTELNYGYTF. The V gene is TRBV5-5, the J gene TRBJ1-2; weak D call: TRBD1 (6 bases). V lost 1 base and J 2 bases, leaving 15 bases between the germline ends. Looked up from germline, CDR1 is SGHKS and CDR2 is YYEKEE (reference sequence). CDR3 size: 16 residues.

The rearrangement joins TRBV5-1 to TRBJ1-2; D is possibly TRBD1 (5 bases). Germline values: CDR1 SGHRS, CDR2 YFSETQ. This CDR3 is built from 16 residues. V was trimmed by 2 bases and J by 1 base, leaving 15 bases between them. CDR3 protein: CASSLMGEGRNYGYTF. In DNA, the CDR3 is TGCGCCAGCAGCTTAATGGGGGAGGGACGTAACTATGGCTACACCTTC.

Of note for this clone: Other DNA sequences of this sample code for an identical CDR3. The genes are TRBV7-3 and TRBJ1-2; D not resolved. Germline V gene lookup returns CDR1 SGHTA and CDR2 FQGTGA. Trimming pared 0 bases from V and 0 bases from J, leaving 2 bases between. CDR3 size: 13 residues. The CDR3 reads CASSLTANYGYTF. The CDR3 bases are TGTGCCAGCAGCTTAACAGCTAACTATGGCTACACCTTC.

In this sample, this clone turned up a few times. The gene calls are TRBV18 and TRBJ2-5; maybe TRBD2 (6 bases). Germline loops: CDR1 KGHSH, CDR2 LQKENI. The V and J ends lost 2 bases and 7 bases respectively, with 11 bases between them. This CDR3 contains 13 residues. CDR3: CASSPGRFGTQYF. CDR3 sequence (DNA): TGTGCCAGCTCACCAGGGAGGTTCGGGACCCAGTACTTC. Full variable domain (missing parts from reference TRBV18 and TRBJ2-5): NAGVMQNPRHLVRRRGQEARLRCSPMKGHSHVYWYRQLPEEGLKFMVYLQKENIIDESGMPKERFSAEFPKEGPSILRIQQVVRGDSAAYFCASSPGRFGTQYFGPGTRLLVL.

DNA of the CDR3: TGCGCCAGCAGCCTCCAACCGGGGACCGGGGCCAACGTCCTGACTTTC. Translation gives CASSLQPGTGANVLTF. The chain uses TRBV4-3 and TRBJ2-6, with D perhaps being TRBD1 or TRBD2 (5 bases each). In germline, CDR1 is LGHNA, CDR2 YSLEER. Between the trimmed V and J ends, which lost 4 bases and 4 bases, there was a span of 14 bases. The CDR3 covers 16 residues.